This is a list of T cell receptor beta chains from one sample in a study of technical replicates of blood from several donors. The method was immunoSEQ multiplex PCR; TCRdb's version includes in-frame clones alone and lacks a portion of them. The repertoire has 40,000 to 60,000 clones, 92% of them found once; the top ten carry about 3.9%. Material for sequencing was PBMCs. The receptors here all came from a human donor in good health. Some clones in this sample may be carry-over from other donors' samples. Each CDR3 is given with its conserved first and last residue. D genes are given only for firm matches. The listing skips clone size in some rows; elsewhere it reads once, few, many or a size class.

>NA|TRBV4-2|TRBJ2-2|NA
TGTGCCAGCAGCCGTTTAGGGACACACACCGGGGAGCTGTTTTTT
CASSRLGTHTGELFF
>NA|TRBV30|TRBJ1-1|NA
TGTGCCTGGAGTTCACAGGGGAACACTGAAGCTTTCTTT
CAWSSQGNTEAFF
>TRBD2|TRBV5-4|TRBJ2-1|NA
TGTGCCAGCAGCTTCGGGGGGGGACCCTACAATGAGCAGTTCTTC
CASSFGGGPYNEQFF
>TRBD2|TRBV6-1|TRBJ2-7|NA
TGTGCCAGCAGTAGACTAGCGGGGGAGGAGCAGTACTTC
CASSRLAGEEQYF
>NA|TRBV25-1|TRBJ2-2|NA
TGTGCCAGCAGTGAGGAAGGGGTAATTACGGGGAACACCGGGGAGCTGTTTTTT
CASSEEGVITGNTGELFF
>NA|TRBV4-1|TRBJ2-7|NA
TGCGCCAGCAGCCCAATCGGTGGCAGGCCAGGGCGTGGGGCTTACGAGCAGTACTTC
CASSPIGGRPGRGAYEQYF
>TRBD2|TRBV2|TRBJ2-7|once
TGTGCCAGCTTAGAGCGGGAGGCGAGCTACGAGCAGTACTTC
CASLEREASYEQYF
>NA|TRBV7-9|TRBJ1-6|NA
TGTGCCAGCAGCTTCCTGGACAGCGATTCACCCCTCCACTTT
CASSFLDSDSPLHF
>TRBD1|TRBV2|TRBJ1-1|once
TGTGCCAGCAGCGAAGGGACAGGGGGTTTCACTGAAGCTTTCTTT
CASSEGTGGFTEAFF
>NA|TRBV11-2|TRBJ1-1|NA
TGTGCCAGCAGCTCCAACTCACACCTGACAGTACCGATCGCGTTTTTT
CASSSNSHLTVPIAFF
>NA|TRBV5-4|TRBJ1-5|NA
TGTGCCAGCAGCTTGGGAGGGATAGGTCAGCCCCAGCATTTT
CASSLGGIGQPQHF
>TRBD2|TRBV13|TRBJ2-7|NA
TGTGCCAGCAGCGTCAGCGGGACGGGGACTAGGGAGCAGTACTTC
CASSVSGTGTREQYF
>NA|TRBV6-5|TRBJ2-4|NA
TGTGCCAGCAGTTACTCAACTAGCCAGGGCATTCAGTACTTC
CASSYSTSQGIQYF
>TRBD1|TRBV29-1|TRBJ1-2|NA
TGCAGCGTTGAGGGACAGGGGGCCTATGGTGATGGCTACACCTTC
CSVEGQGAYGDGYTF
>NA|TRBV7-9|TRBJ1-4|NA
TGTGCCAGCAGCTCTGGACAACTAACTAATGAAAAACTGTTTTTT
CASSSGQLTNEKLFF
>NA|TRBV7-9|TRBJ1-4|NA
TGTGCCAGCAGCTTAGAAGCGGCAACTAATGAAAAACTGTTTTTT
CASSLEAATNEKLFF
>TRBD2|TRBV6-5|TRBJ2-5|once
TGTGCCACCCGACTAGCGGGGGATCCAAAAGGGACCCAGTACTTC
CATRLAGDPKGTQYF
>TRBD1|TRBV4-2|TRBJ2-3|few
TGTGCCAGCAGCCAAGCGACAGGGGGGCCAGATACGCAGTATTTT
CASSQATGGPDTQYF
>TRBD2|TRBV29-1|TRBJ2-1|once
TGCAGCGGAGTACTAGCGGGGGGGCAAGATGAGCAGTTCTTC
CSGVLAGGQDEQFF
>NA|TRBV7-2|TRBJ1-1|NA
TGTGCCAGCAGGCCTCAGGGTATGGGGACTGAAGCTTTCTTT
CASRPQGMGTEAFF
>TRBD2|TRBV12-5|TRBJ2-7|NA
TGTGCTAGTGGCCTCGGGCTAGCGGGGTCCTACGAGCAGTACTTC
CASGLGLAGSYEQYF
>TRBD1|TRBV5-1|TRBJ2-7|once
TGCGCCAGCAGCCAAGGGACAGGAGGTTTGCACGAGCAGTACTTC
CASSQGTGGLHEQYF
>TRBD2|TRBV29-1|TRBJ2-7|once
TGCAGCGTGGGGGGGACTAGCGGGGGCTACGAGCAGTACTTC
CSVGGTSGGYEQYF
>NA|TRBV5-1|TRBJ2-2|NA
TGCGCCAGCAGCTCGGACAGGAACACCGGGGAGCTGTTTTTT
CASSSDRNTGELFF
>TRBD1|TRBV5-1|TRBJ1-1|NA
TGCGCCAGCAGCTTGGCCCCGACAGGGCTGGGGACTGAAGCTTTCTTT
CASSLAPTGLGTEAFF
>TRBD1|TRBV18|TRBJ1-6|NA
TGTGCCAGCTCCCCCGGACAGGGACGGCATTCACCCCTCCACTTT
CASSPGQGRHSPLHF
>NA|TRBV6-5|TRBJ2-7|NA
TGTGCCAGCAGTTACTCCGCGGACATCTCCTACGAGCAGTACTTC
CASSYSADISYEQYF
>TRBD2|TRBV19|TRBJ2-1|NA
TGTGCCAGTAGTCCAACTAGCGGCGCCCCCTCCTACAATGAGCAGTTCTTC
CASSPTSGAPSYNEQFF
>NA|TRBV7-2|TRBJ1-2|NA
TGTGCCAGCAGTAAACCCGGGGGAGGCCTCTATGGCTACACCTTC
CASSKPGGGLYGYTF